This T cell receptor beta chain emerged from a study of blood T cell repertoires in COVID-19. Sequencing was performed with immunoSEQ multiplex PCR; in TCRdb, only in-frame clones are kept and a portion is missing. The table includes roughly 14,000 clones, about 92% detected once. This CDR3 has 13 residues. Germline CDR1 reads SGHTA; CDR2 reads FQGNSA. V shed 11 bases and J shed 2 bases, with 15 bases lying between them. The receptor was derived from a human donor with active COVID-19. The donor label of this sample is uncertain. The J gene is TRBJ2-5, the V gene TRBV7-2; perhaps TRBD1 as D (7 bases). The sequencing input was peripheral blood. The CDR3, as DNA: TGTGCCTCCAGGGGGACTCGACAAGAGACCCAGTACTTC. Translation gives CASRGTRQETQYF.